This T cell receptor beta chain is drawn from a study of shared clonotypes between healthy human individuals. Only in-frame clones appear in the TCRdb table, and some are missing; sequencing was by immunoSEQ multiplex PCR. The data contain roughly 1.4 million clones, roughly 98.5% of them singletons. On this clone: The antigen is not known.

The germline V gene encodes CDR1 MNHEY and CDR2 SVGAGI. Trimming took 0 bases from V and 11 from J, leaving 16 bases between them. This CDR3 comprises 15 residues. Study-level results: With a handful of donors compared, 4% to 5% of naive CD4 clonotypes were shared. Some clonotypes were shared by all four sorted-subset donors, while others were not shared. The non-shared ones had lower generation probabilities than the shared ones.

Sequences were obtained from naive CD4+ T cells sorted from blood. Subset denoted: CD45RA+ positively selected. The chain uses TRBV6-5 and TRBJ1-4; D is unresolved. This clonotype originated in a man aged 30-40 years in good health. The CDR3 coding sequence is TGTGCCAGCAGTTACTCGAGCTTGGTCCTGGATAAACTGTTTTTT. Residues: CASSYSSLVLDKLFF.